The 4 T cell receptor beta chains listed next were all sequenced from one sample in a study of a mutant IDH1 vaccine in newly diagnosed glioma. The assay was immunoSEQ multiplex PCR, and TCRdb's table has in-frame clones only and misses some. Of 35,000 or so clones in the sample, around 80% were seen once. These receptors' antigens are unknown. The time point: week 11, during vaccination. Vaccinated patients received 300 ug of mutant IDH1 20-mer peptide per dose, with topical imiquimod. The sample here was peripheral blood mononuclear cells (PBMCs), taken from a glioma patient whose treatment included an IDH1 peptide vaccine. Receptor source: a woman between 25 and 40 years old with glioma. Some clones in this sample may be carry-over from other donors' samples.

The rearrangement uses TRBV14 and TRBJ1-1; D gene uncertain. The CDR3 sequence is 16 residues long. Germline CDR1 reads SGHDN; CDR2 reads FVKESK. V lost 0 bases and J lost 1, with 12 bases in between. Here the CDR3 reads CASSQDVGLWNTEAFF. As DNA, the CDR3 is TGTGCCAGCAGCCAAGATGTTGGACTTTGGAACACTGAAGCTTTCTTT.

J is TRBJ2-3 and V is TRBV19, with D perhaps matching TRBD2 (6 bases). V was clipped by 4 bases and J by 0 bases, with 14 bases between them. CDR1 is LNHDA and CDR2 is SQIVND in the germline V gene (reference sequence). The CDR3 length is 16 residues. The CDR3 DNA is TGTGCCAGTAGTAGATGGGGCGGGGACAGCACAGATACGCAGTATTTT. Protein sequence: CASSRWGGDSTDTQYF. Variable domain in full (rest from reference TRBV19 and TRBJ2-3): DGGITQSPKYLFRKEGQNVTLSCEQNLNHDAMYWYRQDPGQGLRLIYYSQIVNDFQKGDIAEGYSVSREKKESFPLTVTSAQKNPTAFYLCASSRWGGDSTDTQYFGPGTRLTVL.

CDR3 DNA sequence: TGTGCCTGGAGAGACAGATATAACACCGGGGAGCTGTTTTTT. Translation gives CAWRDRYNTGELFF. The chain carries TRBV30 and TRBJ2-2; a possible D gene is TRBD1 (5 bases). Germline lookup yields CDR1 GTSNPN and CDR2 SVGIG (reference sequence). V was clipped by 3 bases and J by 2 bases, with 10 bases between them. The CDR3 has 14 residues.

The chain has TRBV18 and TRBJ1-5, with D maybe TRBD1 (5 bases). The ends were cut back, 7 bases at V and 6 bases at J, with 13 bases in the middle. The germline CDR1 and CDR2 sequences are KGHSH and LQKENI. CDR3 size: 13 residues. CDR3 amino acids: CASFLRGIQPQHF. CDR3 in DNA: TGTGCCAGCTTCCTGCGGGGGATTCAGCCCCAGCATTTT.